These T cell receptor beta chains were read from a single sample in a study of post-analysis software for immune sequencing data. TCRdb independently ran MiXCR on the PCR reads; one entry per CDR3 protein. The sample carries about 180,000 distinct CDR3 sequences, around 28% recorded once. Sequencing was done on a sample of blood. Every receptor here comes from a girl aged 10-17 years with multiple sclerosis. Both conserved end residues are part of each CDR3. The D gene is left open where the match is weak. Expanded clones are given a class, and other clones once, few, many or no size at all.

abundance: many; j_gene: TRBJ2-5; d_gene: .; v_gene: TRBV3-1; CDR3nt: TGTGCCAGCAGCCAAGAGCGAGGCAGAACCTCAAAAGAGACCCAGTACTTC; CDR3aa: CASSQERGRTSKETQYF
abundance: few; j_gene: TRBJ2-5; d_gene: .; v_gene: TRBV5-6; CDR3nt: TGTGCCAGCAGCCGGAGAGAGGGGCAGGGGCAGTACTTC; CDR3aa: CASSRREGQGQYF
abundance: once; j_gene: TRBJ1-4; d_gene: .; v_gene: TRBV9; CDR3nt: TGTGCCAGCAGCCCTAGGGGCCTCATGAGGAGCGAAAAACTGTTTTTT; CDR3aa: CASSPRGLMRSEKLFF
abundance: .; j_gene: TRBJ1-6; d_gene: .; v_gene: TRBV2; CDR3nt: TGTGCCAGCAGGGAGCAGGGAATAAGGGATTCACCCCTCCACTTT; CDR3aa: CASREQGIRDSPLHF
abundance: many; j_gene: TRBJ2-3; d_gene: .; v_gene: TRBV5-1; CDR3nt: TGCGCCAGCAGCTTTGGCGGAGTTAGCACAGATACGCAGTATTTT; CDR3aa: CASSFGGVSTDTQYF
abundance: .; j_gene: TRBJ2-1; d_gene: TRBD2; v_gene: TRBV3-1; CDR3nt: TGTGCCAGCAGCCAAGCCCGACTAGCGGGAGTGTCAAATGAGCAGTTCTTC; CDR3aa: CASSQARLAGVSNEQFF
abundance: .; j_gene: TRBJ2-7; d_gene: .; v_gene: TRBV5-1; CDR3nt: TGCGCCAGCAGCTTTCGTCTCGGCGAGCAGTACTTC; CDR3aa: CASSFRLGEQYF
abundance: many; j_gene: TRBJ2-5; d_gene: TRBD1; v_gene: TRBV6-6; CDR3nt: TGTGCCAGCAGTTACTTTGGACAGGCAGAGCAGTACTTC; CDR3aa: CASSYFGQAEQYF
abundance: .; j_gene: TRBJ1-2; d_gene: .; v_gene: TRBV12-3/TRBV12-4; CDR3nt: TGTGCCAGCAGTCGAGACAGCCTTTATGGCTACACCTTC; CDR3aa: CASSRDSLYGYTF
abundance: many; j_gene: TRBJ2-7; d_gene: TRBD2; v_gene: TRBV5-1; CDR3nt: TGCGCCAGCAGCTTGGCGCTAGCGGGAGGGACGTCCGAGCAGTACTTC; CDR3aa: CASSLALAGGTSEQYF
abundance: .; j_gene: TRBJ2-7; d_gene: TRBD2; v_gene: TRBV12-3/TRBV12-4; CDR3nt: TGTGCCAGCACCACCCGAGGGCTAGCGGGAAACGAGCAGTACTTC; CDR3aa: CASTTRGLAGNEQYF
abundance: .; j_gene: TRBJ2-1; d_gene: .; v_gene: TRBV4-2; CDR3nt: TGTGCCAGCAGCCAAGATCCCAGGACCCACAATGAGCAGTTCTTC; CDR3aa: CASSQDPRTHNEQFF
abundance: .; j_gene: TRBJ2-2; d_gene: TRBD2; v_gene: TRBV5-6; CDR3nt: TGCGCCAGCAGCTTCCTTTTAGGGGACTACAAGAACAAGCCGAACACCGGGGAGCTGTTTTTT; CDR3aa: CASSFLLGDYKNKPNTGELFF
abundance: .; j_gene: TRBJ1-1; d_gene: .; v_gene: TRBV12-3/TRBV12-4; CDR3nt: TGTGCCAGCAGTAACTCTCACAGGAACTTGGACACTGAAGCTTTCTTT; CDR3aa: CASSNSHRNLDTEAFF
abundance: .; j_gene: TRBJ2-7; d_gene: TRBD2; v_gene: TRBV27; CDR3nt: TGTGCCAGCAGTAGGAGCGGGGCCTACGAGCAGTACTTC; CDR3aa: CASSRSGAYEQYF
abundance: few; j_gene: TRBJ1-2; d_gene: .; v_gene: TRBV15; CDR3nt: TGTGCCACCAGCAGAGGGGGGGGGCTGTTGGGTGGCTACACCTTC; CDR3aa: CATSRGGGLLGGYTF
abundance: .; j_gene: TRBJ2-7; d_gene: TRBD1; v_gene: TRBV29-1; CDR3nt: TGCAGCGTAGACAGGGGGTCGCGATACGAGCAGTACTTC; CDR3aa: CSVDRGSRYEQYF
abundance: .; j_gene: TRBJ2-3; d_gene: .; v_gene: TRBV2; CDR3nt: TGTGCCAGCAGTGAGGCTAGTGATACGCAGTATTTT; CDR3aa: CASSEASDTQYF
abundance: few; j_gene: TRBJ2-1; d_gene: .; v_gene: TRBV29-1; CDR3nt: TGCAGCGTTGAGTGCAGGGAATCCTACAATGAGCAGTTCTTC; CDR3aa: CSVECRESYNEQFF
abundance: .; j_gene: TRBJ1-2; d_gene: .; v_gene: TRBV7-6; CDR3nt: TGTGCCAGCGGGAAGGGGCCTATGTCCCATGGCTACACCTTC; CDR3aa: CASGKGPMSHGYTF
abundance: many; j_gene: TRBJ2-5; d_gene: .; v_gene: TRBV5-1; CDR3nt: TGCGCCAGCAGCTTGTACTCCGAAGAGACCCAGTACTTC; CDR3aa: CASSLYSEETQYF
abundance: .; j_gene: TRBJ1-5; d_gene: .; v_gene: TRBV7-8; CDR3nt: TGTGCCGGCAGCTTCCTTGGGCTCGGCAATCAGCCCCAGCATTTT; CDR3aa: CAGSFLGLGNQPQHF
abundance: .; j_gene: TRBJ2-5; d_gene: TRBD2; v_gene: TRBV7-9; CDR3nt: TGTGCCAGCAGCTACGGGTTCGGGAGGGGAGAGACCCAGTACTTC; CDR3aa: CASSYGFGRGETQYF
abundance: few; j_gene: TRBJ2-7; d_gene: TRBD2; v_gene: TRBV6-5; CDR3nt: TGTGCCAGCGTTAGGGGTACTAGCGGGATTTCCTACGAGCAGTACTTC; CDR3aa: CASVRGTSGISYEQYF
abundance: many; j_gene: TRBJ2-5; d_gene: .; v_gene: TRBV6-6; CDR3nt: TGTGCCAGCGAAAGGCTAGAGACCCAGTACTTC; CDR3aa: CASERLETQYF
abundance: .; j_gene: TRBJ2-7; d_gene: TRBD1; v_gene: TRBV30; CDR3nt: TGTGCCTGGGCACCGGGACAGGGCTACGAGCAGTACTTC; CDR3aa: CAWAPGQGYEQYF
abundance: .; j_gene: TRBJ2-3; d_gene: .; v_gene: TRBV20-1; CDR3nt: TGCAGGGCTCTGGTAGACCCAGATACGCAGTATTTT; CDR3aa: CRALVDPDTQYF
abundance: .; j_gene: TRBJ1-5; d_gene: .; v_gene: TRBV6-4; CDR3nt: TGTGCCAGCAGTGCAGGGAGCAATCAGCCCCAGCATTTT; CDR3aa: CASSAGSNQPQHF
abundance: many; j_gene: TRBJ2-5; d_gene: .; v_gene: TRBV29-1; CDR3nt: TGCAGCGTTGAGGGGGTGGGGGAGACCCAGTACTTC; CDR3aa: CSVEGVGETQYF
abundance: .; j_gene: TRBJ1-6; d_gene: .; v_gene: TRBV11-3; CDR3nt: TGTGCCAGCAGCCCGGGGGGGCAAAATTCACCCCTCCACTTT; CDR3aa: CASSPGGQNSPLHF
abundance: .; j_gene: TRBJ2-5; d_gene: TRBD1; v_gene: TRBV15; CDR3nt: TGTGCCACCAGCAGAGGCTCCGGGACAGGAGCGGAGACCCAGTACTTC; CDR3aa: CATSRGSGTGAETQYF
abundance: .; j_gene: TRBJ2-2; d_gene: .; v_gene: TRBV15; CDR3nt: TGTGCCACCAGCAGACGTAGTCCCCGGGGAGGACCCACCGGGGAGCTGTTTTTT; CDR3aa: CATSRRSPRGGPTGELFF
abundance: few; j_gene: TRBJ1-1; d_gene: .; v_gene: TRBV30; CDR3nt: TGTGCCTGGAATATCGGCAGGGCAATTCACACTGAAGCTTTCTTT; CDR3aa: CAWNIGRAIHTEAFF
abundance: many; j_gene: TRBJ2-6; d_gene: .; v_gene: TRBV12-3/TRBV12-4; CDR3nt: TGTGCCAGCCGCTCCGCAGGGTCGACCGCTGGGGCCAACGTCCTGACTTTC; CDR3aa: CASRSAGSTAGANVLTF
abundance: .; j_gene: TRBJ1-1; d_gene: .; v_gene: TRBV28; CDR3nt: TGTGCCAGCAGCTTTATCCGGCAGGTGAACACTGAAGCTTTCTTT; CDR3aa: CASSFIRQVNTEAFF